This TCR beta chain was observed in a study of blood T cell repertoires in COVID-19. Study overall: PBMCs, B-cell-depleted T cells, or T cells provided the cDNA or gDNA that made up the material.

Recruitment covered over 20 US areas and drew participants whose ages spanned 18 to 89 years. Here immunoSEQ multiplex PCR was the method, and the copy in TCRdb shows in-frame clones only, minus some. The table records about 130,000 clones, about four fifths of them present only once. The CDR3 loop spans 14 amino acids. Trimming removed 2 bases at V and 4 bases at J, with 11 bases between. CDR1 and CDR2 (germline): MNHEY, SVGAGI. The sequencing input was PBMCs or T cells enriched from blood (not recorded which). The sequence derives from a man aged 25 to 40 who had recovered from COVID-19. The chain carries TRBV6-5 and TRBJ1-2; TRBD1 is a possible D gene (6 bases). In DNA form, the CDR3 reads TGTGCCAGCAGTTACGCACAGGGATTCTATGGCTACACCTTC. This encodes CASSYAQGFYGYTF.